The rows below give T cell receptor beta chains drawn from one sample of a study of T cell changes during pregnancy in multiple sclerosis. Sequenced by immunoSEQ multiplex PCR; TCRdb stores in-frame clones only, minus some. The sample holds some 120,000 clones; 85% to 95% are singletons and the top ten take approximately 6.3%. Sequencing used peripheral blood, obtained before pregnancy. The receptors here all came from a female donor with multiple sclerosis, enrolled in a pregnancy study. CDR3s include the opening cysteine and the closing phenylalanine or tryptophan. The order of the fields is V gene, D gene, clone size, J gene, CDR3 DNA, CDR3 protein. The D gene is left open where the match is weak. Expanded clones are given a class, and other clones once, few, many or no size at all.

v_gene: TRBV27; d_gene: TRBD1; abundance: .; j_gene: TRBJ1-1; CDR3nt: TGTGCCAGCAGTTCGCCCTACGACAGGGGCGTGGGAACTGAAGCTTTCTTT; CDR3aa: CASSSPYDRGVGTEAFF
v_gene: TRBV2; d_gene: TRBD1; abundance: .; j_gene: TRBJ1-6; CDR3nt: TGTGCCAGCAGTGAATTCGGACAGGGCAAGTCACCCCTCCACTTT; CDR3aa: CASSEFGQGKSPLHF
v_gene: TRBV5-1; d_gene: TRBD2; abundance: .; j_gene: TRBJ2-2; CDR3nt: TGCGCCAGCAGCTTGGGGTTTATTAGCGGGAGTGTCACCGGGGAGCTGTTTTTT; CDR3aa: CASSLGFISGSVTGELFF
v_gene: TRBV14; d_gene: TRBD2; abundance: .; j_gene: TRBJ2-1; CDR3nt: TGTGCCAGCAGCCAAGGTCTAGCGGGTATAAATGAGCAGTTCTTC; CDR3aa: CASSQGLAGINEQFF
v_gene: TRBV13; d_gene: .; abundance: .; j_gene: TRBJ1-6; CDR3nt: TGTGCCAGCAGCCCCCGTTATGATAATTCACCCCTCCACTTT; CDR3aa: CASSPRYDNSPLHF
v_gene: TRBV6-6; d_gene: .; abundance: .; j_gene: TRBJ1-6; CDR3nt: TGTGCCAGCAGTTACTCGAATACGGGGACACCCCTCCACTTT; CDR3aa: CASSYSNTGTPLHF
v_gene: TRBV29-1; d_gene: TRBD2; abundance: .; j_gene: TRBJ2-3; CDR3nt: TGCAGCGTCCCCACTAGCGGGAGTTCAGATACGCAGTATTTT; CDR3aa: CSVPTSGSSDTQYF
v_gene: TRBV4-2; d_gene: .; abundance: once; j_gene: TRBJ2-3; CDR3nt: TGTGCCAGCAGCCAAGAACTGATCGCCGGAGATACGCAGTATTTT; CDR3aa: CASSQELIAGDTQYF
v_gene: TRBV7-2; d_gene: TRBD1; abundance: once; j_gene: TRBJ2-2; CDR3nt: TGTGCCAGCAGCTTAGAACAGGGGACCGGGGAGCTGTTTTTT; CDR3aa: CASSLEQGTGELFF
v_gene: TRBV11-2; d_gene: TRBD1; abundance: .; j_gene: TRBJ1-4; CDR3nt: TGTGCCAGCAGTCGGTCCGGGACAGGGGGTGAAAAACTGTTTTTT; CDR3aa: CASSRSGTGGEKLFF
v_gene: TRBV6-6; d_gene: .; abundance: .; j_gene: TRBJ1-4; CDR3nt: TGTGCCAGCAGGTCTCCGGGGGAGAATGAAAAACTGTTTTTT; CDR3aa: CASRSPGENEKLFF
v_gene: TRBV2; d_gene: .; abundance: .; j_gene: TRBJ1-1; CDR3nt: TGTGCCAGCAGACAGCACATGAACACTGAAGCTTTCTTT; CDR3aa: CASRQHMNTEAFF
v_gene: TRBV5-1; d_gene: TRBD1; abundance: .; j_gene: TRBJ1-2; CDR3nt: TGCGCCAGCAGCGGGGGGACAGCAGATGGCTACACCTTC; CDR3aa: CASSGGTADGYTF
v_gene: TRBV6-1; d_gene: .; abundance: .; j_gene: TRBJ2-7; CDR3nt: TGTGCCAGCAGTGAACGGGAGCGGGCTCCCTACGAGCAGTACTTC; CDR3aa: CASSERERAPYEQYF
v_gene: TRBV4-1; d_gene: .; abundance: .; j_gene: TRBJ1-2; CDR3nt: TGCGCCAGCAGCCCGTATGACAGCAACTATGGCTACACCTTC; CDR3aa: CASSPYDSNYGYTF
v_gene: TRBV5-4; d_gene: .; abundance: .; j_gene: TRBJ1-1; CDR3nt: TGTGCCAGCAGCTTGTCGCGGGGGGTGAACACTGAAGCTTTCTTT; CDR3aa: CASSLSRGVNTEAFF
v_gene: TRBV9; d_gene: .; abundance: once; j_gene: TRBJ2-3; CDR3nt: TGTGCCAGCAGCGTAGTGGACAGCCCCAGCACAGATACGCAGTATTTT; CDR3aa: CASSVVDSPSTDTQYF
v_gene: TRBV11-2; d_gene: .; abundance: .; j_gene: TRBJ2-3; CDR3nt: TGTGCCAGCAGCTTCAACTCTCTACGGAGCACAGATACGCAGTATTTT; CDR3aa: CASSFNSLRSTDTQYF
v_gene: TRBV2; d_gene: .; abundance: .; j_gene: TRBJ1-5; CDR3nt: TGTGCCAGCAGTGGAAGCAGGGATAGCAATCAGCCCCAGCATTTT; CDR3aa: CASSGSRDSNQPQHF
v_gene: TRBV9; d_gene: TRBD1; abundance: once; j_gene: TRBJ2-3; CDR3nt: TGTGCCAGCAGCCGGGGGACAGGGGGCGAAGATACGCAGTATTTT; CDR3aa: CASSRGTGGEDTQYF
v_gene: TRBV6-4; d_gene: .; abundance: few; j_gene: TRBJ1-1; CDR3nt: TGTGCCAGCAGGAAGGCATCAGGCGCTGAAGCTTTCTTT; CDR3aa: CASRKASGAEAFF
v_gene: TRBV18; d_gene: TRBD1; abundance: .; j_gene: TRBJ2-3; CDR3nt: TGTGCCAGCTCACCACAGGGACAGGGGACAGATACGCAGTATTTT; CDR3aa: CASSPQGQGTDTQYF
v_gene: TRBV6-4; d_gene: .; abundance: .; j_gene: TRBJ2-3; CDR3nt: TGTGCCAGCAGTGAAGGCGGGAAGAGCTCAGATACGCAGTATTTT; CDR3aa: CASSEGGKSSDTQYF
v_gene: TRBV5-6; d_gene: .; abundance: once; j_gene: TRBJ1-1; CDR3nt: TGTGCCAGCAGCTTACCAGGGGCAGACACTGAAGCTTTCTTT; CDR3aa: CASSLPGADTEAFF
v_gene: TRBV4-2; d_gene: TRBD1; abundance: .; j_gene: TRBJ1-5; CDR3nt: TGTGCCAGCAGCGAACTCGACAGGGCCCAGCCCCAGCCCCAGCATTTT; CDR3aa: CASSELDRAQPQPQHF